This TCR beta chain was identified during a study of T cell responses to AZD1222 COVID-19 vaccine. Study-wide results and limits: Nearly half of spike-specific TCRs reportedly target unmutated variant regions. At 160-218 and 743-854, vaccine-associated CD4 TCRs were dominant, and they spanned spike.

Sequenced by immunoSEQ multiplex PCR; TCRdb stores in-frame clones only, minus some. The data show about 85,000 clones, approximately 90% seen once. As to this clone: Its antigen remains unidentified.

V shed 2 bases and J shed 2 bases, with 9 bases lying between them. CDR3 length equals 15 residues. Germline V gene data show CDR1 as SGHTA and CDR2 as FQGNSA. This clonotype originated in an adult who received the AZD1222 COVID-19 vaccine. This specimen consisted of peripheral blood, obtained 28 days after the second AZD1222 dose. The chain carries TRBV7-2 and TRBJ2-2, with D possibly TRBD2 on 6 matching bases. CDR3 coding DNA: TGTGCCAGCAGCTTACGAGCGGGTAACACCGGGGAGCTGTTTTTT. This gives the protein CASSLRAGNTGELFF.